This T cell receptor (beta chain) comes out of a study of CD8+CD57+ T cells in acquired aplastic anemia. The wider study: The average for DNA from sorted CD4+ and CD8+ cells was 3.2 ug. In CD4+ cells, healthy donors produced an average of about 10.8 million reads. Study findings and constraints: Common to patients and controls were approximately 30 CD8+ CDR3 sequences.

Both TCR beta VDJ combination and CDR3 sequence profiling were carried out. Genomic DNA was the template for this profiling. TCRdb redid the calling of the reads with MiXCR, one entry per CDR3 protein. The data hold roughly 420,000 distinct CDR3 sequences, with around 72% observed a single time. V lost 5 bases and J 0 bases, leaving 16 bases between the germline ends. This CDR3 comprises 15 residues. Germline V gene lookup returns CDR1 DFQATT and CDR2 SNEGSKA (reference sequence). Comments on this clonotype: What it binds is unknown.

Sample: sorted CD4+, CD8+, or CD8+CD57+ T cells (not recorded which) from PBMCs. The genes are TRBV20-1 and TRBJ2-5, with D uncertain. This TCR came from a human donor in good health, serving as a control. In DNA form, the CDR3 reads TGCAGTGCTTCCTCAAGGTCCCCGTACCAAGAGACCCAGTACTTC. Its protein is CSASSRSPYQETQYF.